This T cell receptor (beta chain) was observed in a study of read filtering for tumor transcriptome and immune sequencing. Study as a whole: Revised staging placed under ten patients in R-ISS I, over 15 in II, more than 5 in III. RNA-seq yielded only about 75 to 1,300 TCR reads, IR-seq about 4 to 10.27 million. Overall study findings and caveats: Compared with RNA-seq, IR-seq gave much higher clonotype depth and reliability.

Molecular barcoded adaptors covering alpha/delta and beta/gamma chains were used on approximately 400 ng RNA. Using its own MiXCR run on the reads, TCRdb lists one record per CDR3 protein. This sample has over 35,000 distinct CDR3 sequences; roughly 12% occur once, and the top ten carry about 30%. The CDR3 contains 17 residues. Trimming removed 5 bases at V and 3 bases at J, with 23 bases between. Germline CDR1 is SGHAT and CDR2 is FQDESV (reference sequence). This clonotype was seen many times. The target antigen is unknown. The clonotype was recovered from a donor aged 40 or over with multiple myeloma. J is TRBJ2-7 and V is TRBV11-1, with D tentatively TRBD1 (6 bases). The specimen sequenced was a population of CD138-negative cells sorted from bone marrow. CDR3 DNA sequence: TGTGCCAGCAGCAGCTTAGAATGGGGGCGGACCCACTACGAGCAGTACTTC. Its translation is CASSSLEWGRTHYEQYF.